The clone carrying this TCR beta chain has more than one count but fewer than ten. The source of the sample is a study of T cells in Graves' hyperthyroidism and ophthalmopathy. The TCR beta CDR3 regions underwent amplification using RNA transcripts as the source. A first-round RT-PCR of the TCR CDR3 used the HTBI primer set. TCRdb analysed the multiplex PCR reads with MiXCR anew, one entry per CDR3 protein. The table shows over 650,000 distinct CDR3 sequences, with about 16% occurring only once. The sequence was collected from a young man with Graves' hyperthyroidism. The sample was blood.

The CDR3 DNA sequence: TGTGCCAGCAGTTACGTTCCGGACACTGAAGCTTTCTTT. Its protein product is CASSYVPDTEAFF. V is TRBV6-9 and J is TRBJ1-1, with D unresolved. The CDR3 consists of 13 residues. With 3 bases removed from V and 3 bases from J, the gap between germline ends came to 8 bases. Germline V lookup: CDR1 MNHGY, CDR2 SVAAGI.